This entry lists 7 T cell receptor beta chains sequenced from one sample in a study of Ad26.COV2.S vaccination and SARS-CoV-2 variants. This table comes from immunoSEQ multiplex PCR, and its TCRdb copy is limited to in-frame clones, with some not included. The sample contains roughly 380,000 clones, roughly nine tenths of which appear only once. The sample was peripheral blood, taken after recovery from COVID-19. The origin of the receptors is a human donor who had recovered from COVID-19.

V usage is TRBV27 and J usage is TRBJ1-2; maybe TRBD1 (5 bases). The CDR3 consists of 16 residues. The V gene's germline CDR1 is MNHEY and CDR2 SMNVEV (reference sequence). Trimming left V 2 bases short and J 7 bases short, with 20 bases between. The CDR3 is CASSLTEAGARGGYTF. The CDR3 region has the DNA TGTGCCAGCAGTTTAACCGAAGCCGGGGCCCGGGGTGGCTACACCTTC.

This clone was observed a single time. The rearrangement links TRBV2 to TRBJ2-2; D is ambiguous. The CDR3 runs to 16 residues. CDR1 SNHLY and CDR2 FYNNEI come from the germline V gene. V was cut by 0 bases and J by 1 base, with 9 bases left in between. The CDR3 is CASSEAVVLNTGELFF. The CDR3 bases are TGTGCCAGCAGTGAAGCGGTGGTATTGAACACCGGGGAGCTGTTTTTT.

The V gene is TRBV9, the J gene TRBJ1-1, with a possible D match to TRBD1 (5 bases). Germline-derived CDR1 and CDR2 are SGDLS and YYNGEE. The CDR3 spans 14 residues. Trimming pared 3 bases from V and 5 bases from J, leaving 14 bases between. Here the CDR3 DNA reads TGTGCCAGCAGCGACGGGACGGCAGGGACTGAAGCTTTCTTT. This translates into CASSDGTAGTEAFF.

Here the CDR3 reads CASSQGGVDTQYF. The CDR3 coding sequence is TGTGCCAGCAGCCAAGGGGGTGTAGATACGCAGTATTTT. This sequence joins TRBV14 and TRBJ2-3, with unresolved D. The CDR3 is made up of 13 amino acids. The ends were cut back, 1 base at V and 5 bases at J, with 7 bases in the middle. Germline lookup yields CDR1 SGHDN and CDR2 FVKESK.

This clone was counted only a few times. The chain joins TRBV7-9 to TRBJ2-7, with D hard to call. V lost 10 bases and J lost 3, with 13 bases in between. CDR1 and CDR2 from the germline V gene are SEHNR and FQNEAQ (reference sequence). The CDR3 has 12 residues. CDR3 nucleotides: TGTGCCACATCCACAGCCAACTACGAGCAGTACTTC. Translation: CATSTANYEQYF.

As concerns this clone: The DNA is omitted, as the CDR3 cannot be located on it reliably, and the CDR3 follows TCRdb's listing. The CDR3: CASGSGRANEQFF. The chain uses TRBV5-1 and TRBJ2-1. CDR1 and CDR2 from the germline V gene are SGHRS and YFSETQ. The CDR3 is 13 residues long, counting both termini.

The gene calls are TRBV27 and TRBJ2-1; maybe TRBD1 (5 bases). Between the trimmed V and J ends, which lost 4 bases and 7 bases, there was a span of 11 bases. Germline-derived CDR1 and CDR2 are MNHEY and SMNVEV (reference sequence). CDR3 length equals 13 residues. The CDR3 bases are TGTGCCAGCAGTTGGGGCCCCGGGAATGAGCAGTTCTTC. It codes for CASSWGPGNEQFF.